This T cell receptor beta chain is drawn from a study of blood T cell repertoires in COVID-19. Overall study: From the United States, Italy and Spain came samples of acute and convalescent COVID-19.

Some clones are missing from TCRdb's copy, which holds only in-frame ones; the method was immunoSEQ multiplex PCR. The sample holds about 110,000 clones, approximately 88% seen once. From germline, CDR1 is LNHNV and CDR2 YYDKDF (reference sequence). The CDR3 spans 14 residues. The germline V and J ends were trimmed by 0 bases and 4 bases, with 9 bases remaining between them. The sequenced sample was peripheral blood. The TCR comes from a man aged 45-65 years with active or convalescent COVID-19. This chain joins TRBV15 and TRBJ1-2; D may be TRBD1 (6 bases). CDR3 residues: CATSREGQAYGYTF. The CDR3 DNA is TGTGCCACCAGCAGAGAGGGACAAGCCTATGGCTACACCTTC.